The sequence of this TCR beta chain was determined in a study of beta chain features in type 1 diabetes (dated by TCRdb to the late 2010s). Background for the entire study: Mean age, gender distribution, total cell number and subset yield did not differ between patients and healthy donors. Across all samples, fewer than 130 million sorted cells were examined, and cell number per subset correlated strongly with RNA yield. The study compared TCRB repertoires of sorted circulating CD4+ T cell subsets between recently diagnosed type 1 diabetes patients and matched healthy donors. Whereas all 30 or so donors provided naive and central memory subsets, regulatory and stem cell-like memory subsets were isolated from just 8 patients and about 8 healthy donors. The study at large found these results: Because cDNA rather than genomic DNA was sequenced, highly expressing activated cells could have been over-represented, although no difference in activation and CD3 levels was found between groups. Naive, central memory and regulatory TCRB repertoires appeared to be more similar among patients than among healthy donors. Because small numbers of individuals were included in the HLA sub-analyses, any influence of HLA type on TCRB rearrangement was left unresolved. Patients with type 1 diabetes made fewer insertions and deleted more nucleotides at VDJ recombination sites, implying thymic rearrangement abnormalities. A moderate but significant shortening of TCRB CDR3 length was observed in type 1 diabetes patients in all four CD4+ subsets. PCR might favor shorter templates, but patient and control samples were amplified and corrected together, so any skew would affect both groups equally.

Each donor gave one peripheral blood draw, around 0.12 L on average, collected into heparinised tubes. Using a panel that included CD45RO, CCR7, CD25, CD127, CD95 and CD27, naive, central memory, regulatory and stem cell-like memory CD4+ T cells were sorted on a BD FACSAria II. Every sorted population had a purity above 98%. PBMCs were separated immediately by Lymphoprep density gradient centrifugation and were stained directly, without being cultured. So that batch effects would be minimized, each experiment stained and sorted samples in pairs, pairing one healthy donor with one patient. This clone appeared a few times. Which antigen it targets is not known. Base qualities are not at hand, and no much larger clone is one base apart. The entire isolated RNA was reverse transcribed using the High Capacity cDNA Reverse Transcription Kit, and thus expressed TCRB transcripts were sequenced. Deep immunoSEQ sequencing was applied to naive, central memory and regulatory T cell samples, giving an average of about 3.7 million total reads per sample. After sorted cells were lysed in RLT buffer, RNA was extracted with DNase-treated RNeasy Micro or Mini kits, with the choice depending on cell number. To prevent cross-contamination, every cell subset was processed on its own, while patient and healthy donor samples were processed together. Using the immunoSEQ multiplex PCR, TCRB sequences were amplified from cDNA into 87-bp fragments spanning the CDR3 region. Sequencing of the amplicons was done on the Illumina HiSeq platform. Under the source paper's analysis protocol: PCR bias was computationally corrected using synthetic template baselines, reads within Hamming distance 2 were collapsed, and singletons that could not be merged were discarded. Reads were aligned against IMGT so that V, D and J genes, CDR3 length and insertions or deletions at six rearrangement sites could be assigned. Within each subset, clonotype counts were normalized to sorted cell number, after which true diversity and Gini coefficients were computed with the tcR R package. The overlap coefficient, calculated on TCRB nucleotide sequences, was used to quantify repertoire sharing. TCRdb took over this immuneACCESS table, retaining in-frame rearrangements with V and J assigned. Such tables are incomplete; in checked studies, under half of the missing clones stem from an unresolved V gene, and the remainder is unexplained. That table furnishes V, J and clone size, whereas the DNA furnished D and trimming. The sample records 310,000 or so clones, under 8.5% of which are singletons. The ten largest clones represent approximately 0.44% of the sample.

As encoded in the germline V gene (reference sequence), CDR1 is MNHEY while CDR2 is SMNVEV. The trim is 7 bases for V and 1 base for J, with a gap of 17 bases between the germline ends. Its CDR3 holds 16 amino acids, cysteine through phenylalanine. CDR3 DNA is the only sequence kept; it has 48 bases, read in frame from the first base. The chain is made from TRBV27 and TRBJ2-1, with a tentative D gene TRBD2 over 5 matching bases. The clonotype comes from a woman aged 18 to 35 in good health. The source material was central memory CD4+ T cells from blood. The sequenced DNA: TGTGCCAGCAAGGTCGGGATGACGACGTCCTACAATGAGCAGTTCTTC. Translated, this gives CASKVGMTTSYNEQFF.